The text below deals with one TCR beta chain. Trimming shortened V by 0 bases and J by 3 bases, and 7 bases separated the two germline ends. Germline assignment: CDR1 SGHRS and CDR2 YFSETQ. CDR3 size: 14 residues. The data are from a study of blood T cell repertoires in COVID-19. Profiling relied on immunoSEQ multiplex PCR, and the TCRdb table lists in-frame clones only, not all of them. This sample has hundreds of thousands of clones, with under 90% found just once. The sequenced sample consisted of peripheral blood. The sequence was collected from a woman aged 45-59 years who had recovered from COVID-19. The genes are TRBV5-1 and TRBJ1-5; D remains unclear. The CDR3 loop is CASSLGADNQPQHF. The CDR3 bases are TGCGCCAGCAGCTTGGGGGCAGACAATCAGCCCCAGCATTTT.